Sequencing of this TCR beta chain was carried out in a study of shared clonotypes between healthy human individuals. The sample holds one count of this clone. Each cell subset's genomic DNA was divided evenly among several immunoSEQ plates. The data were produced by immunoSEQ multiplex PCR, yet TCRdb's version contains in-frame clones alone and is incomplete. The sample comprises 1,100,000 or so clones, 75% to 85% of which are singletons, and 0.4% to 0.55% rests with the top ten. The CDR3 is 15 residues long. The germline gives CDR1 SNHLY, CDR2 FYNNEI. V lost 6 bases, J lost 4 bases, and 8 bases stayed unmatched.

The sequencing sample was made of memory CD4+ T cells from PBMCs. Described subset: CD45RA-negative fraction. The clonotype was recovered from a man aged 18 to 35 in good health. Some clones in this sample may be carry-over from other donors' samples. The rearrangement uses TRBV2 and TRBJ2-3; 9 positions agree with TRBD2. In nucleotides, the CDR3 is TGTGCCAGCAGGCCTAAAGCGGGAGGCCCAGATACGCAGTATTTT. Translation: CASRPKAGGPDTQYF. The full variable domain, rest sourced from reference TRBV2 and TRBJ2-3, is EPEVTQTPSHQVTQMGQEVILRCVPISNHLYFYWYRQILGQKVEFLVSFYNNEISEKSEIFDDQFSVERPDGSNFTLKIRSTKLEDSAMYFCASRPKAGGPDTQYFGPGTRLTVL.